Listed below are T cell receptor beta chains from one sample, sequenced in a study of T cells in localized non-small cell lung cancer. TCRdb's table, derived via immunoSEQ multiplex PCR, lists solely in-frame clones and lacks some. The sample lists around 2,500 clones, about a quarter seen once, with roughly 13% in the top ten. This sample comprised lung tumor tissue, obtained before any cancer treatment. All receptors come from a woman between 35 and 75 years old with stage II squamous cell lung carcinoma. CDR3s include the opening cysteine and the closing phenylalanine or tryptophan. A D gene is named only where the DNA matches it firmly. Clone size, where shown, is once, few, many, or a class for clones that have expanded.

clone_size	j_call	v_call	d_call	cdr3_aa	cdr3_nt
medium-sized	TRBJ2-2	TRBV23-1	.	CASSLPATGELFF	TGCGCCAGCAGCTTACCCGCCACCGGGGAGCTGTTTTTT
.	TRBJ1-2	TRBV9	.	CASSVGGSSNYGYTF	TGTGCCAGCAGCGTAGGAGGGTCTTCTAACTATGGCTACACCTTC
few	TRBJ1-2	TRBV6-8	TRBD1	CASSSRTGINYGYTF	TGTGCCAGCAGTTCAAGGACAGGGATTAACTATGGCTACACCTTC
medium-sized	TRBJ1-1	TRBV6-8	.	CASSKVNTEAFF	TGTGCCAGCAGCAAGGTGAACACTGAAGCTTTCTTT
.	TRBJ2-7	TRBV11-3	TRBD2	CASSYTGGGSYEQYF	TGTGCCAGCAGCTACACGGGAGGCGGCTCCTACGAGCAGTACTTC
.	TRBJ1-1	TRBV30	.	CAWSEWVNTEAFF	TGTGCCTGGTCCGAATGGGTGAACACTGAAGCTTTCTTT
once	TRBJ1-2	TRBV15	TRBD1	CATSRTGYREGYTF	TGTGCCACCAGCAGGACAGGGTATCGGGAAGGCTACACCTTC
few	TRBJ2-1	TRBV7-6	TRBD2	CASSLAGEYNEQFF	TGTGCCAGCAGCTTGGCGGGAGAGTACAATGAGCAGTTCTTC
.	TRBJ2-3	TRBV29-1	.	CSAAGRSAKGAGDTQYF	TGCAGCGCGGCCGGGAGGTCGGCGAAGGGGGCAGGTGATACGCAGTATTTT
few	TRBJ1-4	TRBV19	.	CASSIYATNEKLFF	TGTGCCAGTAGTATCTATGCAACTAATGAAAAACTGTTTTTT
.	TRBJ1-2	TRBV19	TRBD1	CASSLSTGGNYGYTF	TGTGCCAGTAGTCTATCGACAGGGGGCAACTATGGCTACACCTTC
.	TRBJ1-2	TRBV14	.	CASSPGHYGYTF	TGTGCCAGCAGCCCGGGACATTATGGCTACACCTTC
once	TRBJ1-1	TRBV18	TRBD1	CASEDRGLGTEAFF	TGTGCCAGCGAGGACAGGGGGCTGGGCACTGAAGCTTTCTTT
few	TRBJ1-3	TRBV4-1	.	CASSQDRPSGGFPGNTIYF	TGCGCCAGCAGCCAAGATCGGCCGAGCGGGGGTTTCCCTGGAAACACCATATATTTT
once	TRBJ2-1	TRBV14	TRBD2	CASGLTSGAFEQFF	TGTGCCAGCGGACTGACTAGCGGGGCTTTTGAGCAGTTCTTC
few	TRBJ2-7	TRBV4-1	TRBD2	CASSHDGTSGSYEQYF	TGCGCCAGCAGCCACGATGGGACTAGCGGGTCCTACGAGCAGTACTTC
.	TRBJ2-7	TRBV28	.	CASSFTGDEQYF	TGTGCCAGCAGTTTTACAGGTGACGAGCAGTACTTC
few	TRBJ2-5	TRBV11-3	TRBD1	CASSLGGSRGETQYF	TGTGCCAGCAGCTTAGGTGGCTCCAGGGGGGAGACCCAGTACTTC
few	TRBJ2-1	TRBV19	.	CASSIVQGPWDEQFF	TGTGCCAGTAGTATCGTACAGGGCCCCTGGGATGAGCAGTTCTTC
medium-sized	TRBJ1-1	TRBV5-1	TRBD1	CASSSSGTGNTEAFF	TGCGCCAGCAGCTCCTCTGGGACAGGCAACACTGAAGCTTTCTTT
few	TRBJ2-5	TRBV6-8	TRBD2	CASSSRTSGTQTQYF	TGTGCCAGCAGTTCACGGACTAGCGGGACGCAGACCCAGTACTTC
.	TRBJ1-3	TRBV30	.	CAFGFGNTIYF	TGTGCCTTCGGGTTCGGAAACACCATATATTTT
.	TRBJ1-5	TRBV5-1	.	CASSLTLGAGQPQHF	TGCGCCAGCAGCTTAACTTTGGGGGCAGGTCAGCCCCAGCATTTT
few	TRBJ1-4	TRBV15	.	CATSRDYSGEKLFF	TGTGCCACCAGCAGAGATTATTCCGGTGAAAAACTGTTTTTT
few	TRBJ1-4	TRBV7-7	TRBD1	CASSLGDRAEKLFF	TGTGCCAGCAGCTTGGGGGACAGGGCTGAAAAACTGTTTTTT
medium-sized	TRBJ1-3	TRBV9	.	CASRMDVSAGNTIYF	TGTGCCAGCAGGATGGACGTCTCCGCCGGAAACACCATATATTTT
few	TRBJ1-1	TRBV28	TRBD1	CASSVRQGETEAFF	TGTGCCAGCAGTGTCAGACAGGGAGAGACTGAAGCTTTCTTT
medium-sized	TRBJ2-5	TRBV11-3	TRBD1	CASSFTGTGGAETQYF	TGTGCCAGCAGCTTCACTGGGACAGGGGGCGCAGAGACCCAGTACTTC
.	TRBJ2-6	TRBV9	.	CATNRGAGTGANVLTF	TGTGCCACCAATCGGGGGGCCGGGACTGGGGCCAACGTCCTGACTTTC
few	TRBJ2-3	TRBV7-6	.	CASSLTQRPTDTQYF	TGTGCCAGCAGCTTAACTCAGCGCCCCACAGATACGCAGTATTTT
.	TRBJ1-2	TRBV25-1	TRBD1	CASSGTGRDYGYTF	TGTGCCAGCAGCGGGACAGGGAGAGACTATGGCTACACCTTC
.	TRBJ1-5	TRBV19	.	CASSIDGVHRQPQHF	TGTGCCAGTAGTATAGATGGGGTTCATAGGCAGCCCCAGCATTTT
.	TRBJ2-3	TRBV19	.	CASSLRTSTDTQYF	TGTGCCAGTAGTCTTCGGACTAGCACAGATACGCAGTATTTT
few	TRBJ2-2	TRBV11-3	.	CASSYSQGFFTGELFF	TGTGCCAGCAGCTATTCTCAGGGTTTCTTCACCGGGGAGCTGTTTTTT
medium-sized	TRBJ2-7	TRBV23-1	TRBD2	CASSQALTSGYEQYF	TGCGCCAGCAGCCAAGCGCTGACTAGCGGCTACGAGCAGTACTTC
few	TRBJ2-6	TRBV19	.	CASSMGTTVLTF	TGTGCCAGTAGTATGGGGACAACCGTCCTGACTTTC
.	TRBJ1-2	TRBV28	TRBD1	CASRQPGQNYGYTF	TGTGCCAGCAGGCAACCGGGACAGAACTATGGCTACACCTTC
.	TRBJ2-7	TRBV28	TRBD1	CASRVGQSYEQYF	TGTGCCAGCAGAGTGGGACAGTCCTACGAGCAGTACTTC
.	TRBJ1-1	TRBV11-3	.	CASSFQGMNTEAFF	TGTGCCAGCAGTTTTCAGGGCATGAACACTGAAGCTTTCTTT
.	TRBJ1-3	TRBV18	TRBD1	CASSAGQSSGNTIYF	TGTGCCAGCTCAGCGGGACAGTCCTCTGGAAACACCATATATTTT
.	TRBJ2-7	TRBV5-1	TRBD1	CASSTGTGGSKLSYEQYF	TGCGCCAGCAGCACCGGGACAGGGGGGTCGAAACTCTCCTACGAGCAGTACTTC
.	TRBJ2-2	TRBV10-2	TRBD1	CASSSHRGDTGELFF	TGCGCCAGCAGCTCCCACAGGGGCGACACCGGGGAGCTGTTTTTT
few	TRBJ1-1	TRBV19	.	CASSSVGNTEAFF	TGTGCCAGTAGTTCAGTGGGCAACACTGAAGCTTTCTTT
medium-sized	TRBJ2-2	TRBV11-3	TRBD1	CASSLSGQGATGELFF	TGTGCCAGCAGCCTTTCAGGACAGGGGGCAACCGGGGAGCTGTTTTTT
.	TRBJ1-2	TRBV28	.	CASSLIDLADYGYTF	TGTGCCAGCAGTTTAATCGACCTCGCGGACTATGGCTACACCTTC
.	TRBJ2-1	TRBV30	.	CAWRQAPSNEQFF	TGTGCCTGGAGGCAGGCCCCGAGCAATGAGCAGTTCTTC
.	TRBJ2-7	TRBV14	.	CASSRLGASSSYEQYF	TGTGCCAGCAGCCGATTAGGTGCCTCTAGCTCCTACGAGCAGTACTTC